This T cell receptor (beta chain) originates from a study of T-cell memory formation after mild COVID-19. General observations from the study: Pre-infection memory already had some responding clones, implying cross-reactive memory joined.

As for this clonotype: As yet, its antigen is unknown.

TCRdb re-analysed the 5' RACE reads in MiXCR, keeping a single row per CDR3 protein. The sample holds around 200,000 distinct CDR3 sequences, 27% seen once. Germline lookup yields CDR1 ENHRY and CDR2 SYGVKD. V was cut by 0 bases and J by 5 bases, with 5 bases left in between. The CDR3 consists of 14 residues. This receptor was obtained from an adult woman who had mild COVID-19 (a few samples of this study predate the infection). Cell type and time point are not known. The sequenced sample was PBMCs or a T cell subset sorted from them (not recorded which). The rearrangement links TRBV10-3 to TRBJ1-6; D possibly corresponds to TRBD1 (5 bases). CDR3 region: CAISESTDNSPLHF. CDR3 DNA: TGTGCCATCAGTGAGTCGACAGATAATTCACCCCTCCACTTT.